This passage covers 26 T cell receptor beta chains from one sample sequenced in a study of cytotoxic CD8 clonotypes in ibrutinib-treated CLL. Clones were read by immunoSEQ multiplex PCR, and TCRdb kept only the in-frame ones, dropping some. The table records fewer than 100,000 clones, roughly 77% of them present only once. The sequenced sample was PBMCs, obtained after 12 months of ibrutinib treatment. The receptors were sampled from a human donor with chronic lymphocytic leukemia.

J is TRBJ1-4 and V is TRBV28; 8 nucleotides line up with TRBD1. The V gene end was trimmed by 6 bases and the J gene end by 6 bases; junction bases not matched to a gene: 9. In germline, CDR1 is MDHEN, CDR2 SYDVKM. This CDR3 contains 15 residues. This CDR3 is CASSSHQQGDEKLFF. In nucleotides, the CDR3 is TGTGCCAGCAGCTCTCATCAACAGGGGGATGAAAAACTGTTTTTT.

V gene TRBV6-1 combines with J gene TRBJ2-7; perhaps TRBD1 as D (6 bases). The CDR3 contains 12 residues. Trimming shortened V by 7 bases and J by 3 bases, and 10 bases separated the two germline ends. Germline V gene data show CDR1 as MNHNS and CDR2 as SASEGT. The CDR3 DNA is TGTGCCAGCACCCGGGACAACTACGAGCAGTACTTC. It specifies CASTRDNYEQYF.

This clone was seen just once. The chain combines TRBV7-8 with TRBJ1-5; weak D call: TRBD1 (6 bases). CDR3 size: 18 residues. V was shortened by 1 base and J by 4 bases, with 20 bases between the two germline ends. The germline V gene has CDR1 SGHVS and CDR2 FQNEAQ. The CDR3, as DNA: TGTGCCAGCAGCTTAGTTCCCGGAGGGGGGCTGCTAAATCAGCCCCAGCATTTT. Translating it yields CASSLVPGGGLLNQPQHF.

This clone turned up a few times. The chain combines TRBV6-1 with TRBJ2-2, with D unresolved. In germline, CDR1 is MNHNS, CDR2 SASEGT. V lost 5 bases, J lost 7 bases, and 11 bases lay in between. The CDR3 totals 13 residues. The CDR3 protein is CASSPRLGGELFF. CDR3 sequence (DNA): TGTGCCAGCAGTCCCCGACTCGGCGGGGAGCTGTTTTTT.

There are a few counts of this clone. J is TRBJ1-1 and V is TRBV20-1, with D unclear. The germline CDR1 and CDR2 sequences are DFQATT and SNEGSKA (reference sequence). The CDR3 loop spans 11 amino acids. Trimming stripped 6 bases from V and 11 bases from J, with 16 bases between. In nucleotides, the CDR3 is TGCAGTGCCCCACCCCGGGGTTCGGCTTTCTTT. Its protein is CSAPPRGSAFF.

The chain combines TRBV7-8 with TRBJ2-3, with a possible D match to TRBD1 (6 bases). The CDR3 consists of 12 residues. CDR1 is SGHVS and CDR2 is FQNEAQ in the germline V gene. CDR3 bases: TGTGCTGGGGCAGGGGGCACAGATACGCAGTATTTT. It encodes CAGAGGTDTQYF.

This clone was detected only once. The chain recombines TRBV4-2 with TRBJ1-4; D is unresolved. Per the germline V gene, CDR1 is LGHNA and CDR2 is YNFKEQ. The V end lost 4 bases, the J end lost 2 bases, and 11 bases lay between the germline ends. This CDR3 spans 15 amino acids. The CDR3 coding sequence is TGTGCCAGCAGCCCAACCCCCCGGACTAATGAAAAACTGTTTTTT. Protein: CASSPTPRTNEKLFF.

This CDR3 is CASSSSSETQYF. DNA for the CDR3: TGTGCCAGCAGCTCCTCTTCGGAGACCCAGTACTTC. This sequence joins TRBV5-6 and TRBJ2-5, with unresolved D. The CDR3 is made up of 12 amino acids. Trimming cost V 3 bases and J 5 bases, with 8 bases left between them. CDR1 and CDR2 (germline): SGHDT, YYEEEE.

In this sample, this clone turned up a few times. CDR3 protein: CASSPEGGETQYF. CDR3 sequence (DNA): TGCGCCAGCAGCCCGGAAGGGGGAGAGACCCAGTACTTC. The chain is built from TRBV5-1 and TRBJ2-5, with D maybe TRBD1 (6 bases). CDR1 and CDR2 (germline): SGHRS, YFSETQ. The CDR3 loop spans 13 amino acids. Trimming stripped 4 bases from V and 4 bases from J, with 11 bases between.

The V and J genes are TRBV5-1 and TRBJ2-7; tentatively, D is TRBD1 (6 bases). Trimming pared 4 bases from V and 2 bases from J, leaving 13 bases between. The CDR3 has 14 amino acids. Per germline, CDR1 SGHRS and CDR2 YFSETQ. The CDR3 coding sequence is TGCGCCAGCAGCGGCGCCGGGACAACCTACGAGCAGTACTTC. This gives the protein CASSGAGTTYEQYF.

V gene TRBV15 combines with J gene TRBJ2-3; possible D gene TRBD2, 6 bases. There are 14 residues in the CDR3. The V and J ends lost 1 base and 6 bases respectively, with 11 bases between them. Germline CDR1 and CDR2: LNHNV and YYDKDF (reference sequence). CDR3 protein: CATSRGEAADTQYF. CDR3 DNA: TGTGCCACCAGCAGAGGGGAGGCGGCGGATACGCAGTATTTT.

V gene TRBV11-1 combines with J gene TRBJ2-3; the match to TRBD2 covers 9 bases. V shed 0 bases, J shed 4 bases, and the junction held 5 bases outside the gene matches. The germline CDR1 and CDR2 sequences are SGHAT and FQDESV (reference sequence). This CDR3 region has 16 residues. The CDR3: CASSLARGGVPDTQYF. The DNA for the CDR3 is TGTGCCAGCAGCTTAGCGCGGGGGGGCGTGCCAGATACGCAGTATTTT. Complete variable domain (other parts from reference TRBV11-1 and TRBJ2-3): EAEVAQSPRYKITEKSQAVAFWCDPISGHATLYWYRQILGQGPELLVQFQDESVVDDSQLPKDRFSAERLKGVDSTLKIQPAELGDSAMYLCASSLARGGVPDTQYFGPGTRLTVL.

The chain is built from TRBV28 and TRBJ1-2; D ambiguous. The germline CDR1 and CDR2 sequences are MDHEN and SYDVKM. CDR3 size: 12 residues. Trimming shortened V by 3 bases and J by 6 bases, and 8 bases separated the two germline ends. CDR3 nucleotides: TGTGCCAGCAGTTTCCAACGGAATGGCTACACCTTC. Its translation: CASSFQRNGYTF.

This clone turned up a few times. The chain is built from TRBV4-3 and TRBJ2-6, with D possibly being TRBD2 (5 bases). This CDR3 is 17 amino acids long. Germline V gene sequence: CDR1 LGHNA, CDR2 YSLEER. V was cut by 1 base and J by 0 bases, with 10 bases left in between. Here the CDR3 reads CASSQVDSGSGANVLTF. CDR3 nucleotides: TGCGCCAGCAGCCAAGTGGACTCAGGCTCTGGGGCCAACGTCCTGACTTTC.

The CDR3 DNA sequence: TGTGCCAGCTCACCCTCCGCACAAAATACGCAGTATTTT. It codes for CASSPSAQNTQYF. The chain recombines TRBV18 with TRBJ2-3; no firm D call. This CDR3 has 13 amino acids. Germline V gene sequence: CDR1 KGHSH, CDR2 LQKENI. Trimming took off 3 bases at V and 7 bases at J, with 11 bases between the two ends.

The chain links TRBV7-6 to TRBJ2-4, with 9 bases matching TRBD1. With V trimmed by 0 bases and J by 6 bases, 9 bases remained unmatched. CDR3 size: 17 residues. Germline CDR1 and CDR2: SGHVS and FNYEAQ. Here the CDR3 DNA reads TGTGCCAGCAGCTTAGCCCCCCTCCGACAGGGGGGAAACATTCAGTACTTC. This encodes CASSLAPLRQGGNIQYF.

The count of this clone is one. The chain links TRBV27 to TRBJ1-1; D is unclear. The CDR3 is made up of 12 amino acids. V was pared by 6 bases and J by 5 bases, with 10 bases between. The germline V gene encodes CDR1 MNHEY and CDR2 SMNVEV (reference sequence). CDR3 sequence (DNA): TGTGCCAGCAGGTCGGGGAGAACTGAAGCTTTCTTT. It translates to CASRSGRTEAFF.

The chain uses TRBV4-2 and TRBJ2-5; 10 nucleotides align to TRBD2. The CDR3 consists of 18 residues. Per germline, CDR1 LGHNA and CDR2 YNFKEQ. V shed 1 base, J shed 3 bases, and the junction held 11 bases outside the gene matches. CDR3 loop: CASSQARGAGGSKETQYF. CDR3 in DNA: TGTGCCAGCAGCCAAGCCCGGGGAGCGGGGGGGTCAAAAGAGACCCAGTACTTC.

The CDR3 nucleotides are TGTGCCAGTAGACTAGCGGGGAGCACAGATACGCAGTATTTT. Amino acid sequence: CASRLAGSTDTQYF. The chain recombines TRBV19 with TRBJ2-3; 10 bases agree with TRBD2. Losses at the gene ends were 6 bases for V and 0 bases for J; bases not matched to a gene: 0. Germline assignment: CDR1 LNHDA and CDR2 SQIVND (reference sequence). The CDR3 runs to 14 residues. Using reference TRBV19 and TRBJ2-3 for the parts outside the CDR3, the full variable domain is DGGITQSPKYLFRKEGQNVTLSCEQNLNHDAMYWYRQDPGQGLRLIYYSQIVNDFQKGDIAEGYSVSREKKESFPLTVTSAQKNPTAFYLCASRLAGSTDTQYFGPGTRLTVL.

J is TRBJ2-3 and V is TRBV7-3; D is uncertain. There are 12 residues in the CDR3. Trimming pared 3 bases from V and 4 bases from J, leaving 5 bases between. The germline CDR1 and CDR2 sequences are SGHTA and FQGTGA. CDR3 amino acids: CASSFGSDTQYF. In DNA, the CDR3 is TGTGCCAGCAGCTTTGGGTCAGATACGCAGTATTTT.

CDR3 in amino acids: CASSLGAGTISGNTIYF. CDR3 DNA sequence: TGTGCCAGCAGTTTGGGGGCAGGGACCATCTCTGGAAACACCATATATTTT. The chain joins TRBV28 to TRBJ1-3; the D gene is possibly TRBD1 (6 bases). There are 17 residues in the CDR3. Germline V gives CDR1 MDHEN, CDR2 SYDVKM. Trimming removed 3 bases at V and 0 bases at J, with 15 bases between.

This chain joins TRBV7-6 and TRBJ2-6, with unresolved D. V dropped 5 bases and J dropped 0 bases, with 5 bases sitting between them. CDR3 size: 14 residues. CDR1 and CDR2 from the germline V gene are SGHVS and FNYEAQ. The CDR3 DNA sequence: TGTGCCAGCAGCCCCCTCTCTGGGGCCAACGTCCTGACTTTC. Protein: CASSPLSGANVLTF.

This clone was detected a few times. This sequence joins TRBV7-9 and TRBJ2-5; D remains ambiguous. Germline V gene sequence: CDR1 SEHNR, CDR2 FQNEAQ (reference sequence). The V gene lost 1 base and the J gene lost 2 bases, with 2 bases spanning the gap. CDR3 length: 12 amino acids. The CDR3 reads CASSLDQETQYF. CDR3 DNA sequence: TGTGCCAGCAGCTTAGATCAAGAGACCCAGTACTTC.

DNA for the CDR3: TGTGCCTGGAGTGACGGGTCGAACACTGAAGCTTTCTTT. Amino acid sequence: CAWSDGSNTEAFF. The genes are TRBV30 and TRBJ1-1, with D hard to call. There are 13 residues in the CDR3. The V gene lost 1 base and the J gene lost 1 base, with 7 bases spanning the gap. CDR1 and CDR2 from the germline V gene are GTSNPN and SVGIG (reference sequence).

The CDR3 loop is CAWIGQHNSPLHF. CDR3 nucleotide sequence: TGTGCCTGGATAGGACAGCATAATTCACCCCTCCACTTT. The chain joins TRBV30 to TRBJ1-6, with D possibly matching TRBD1 (6 bases). This CDR3 spans 13 amino acids. CDR1 and CDR2 (germline): GTSNPN, SVGIG (reference sequence). Trimming stripped 4 bases from V and 5 bases from J, with 9 bases between.

The chain is built from TRBV4-1 and TRBJ2-3, with 11 positions matching TRBD2. The CDR3 consists of 18 residues. Germline V CDR1 and CDR2: MGHRA, YSYEKL. V shed 0 bases and J 2 bases; nucleotides not matched to a gene: 7. DNA of the CDR3: TGCGCCAGCAGCCAAGATGGGGGACTAGCGGCAGACACAGATACGCAGTATTTT. As protein: CASSQDGGLAADTDTQYF.